This TCR beta chain was sequenced during a study of blood T cell repertoires in COVID-19. Study in general: The study drew acute and convalescent COVID-19 samples from the United States, Italy and Spain. Sources were T cells, B-cell-depleted T cells, or PBMCs; the material itself was cDNA or gDNA.

Germline assignment: CDR1 SGHAT and CDR2 FQNNGV. The CDR3 totals 16 residues. After removal of 5 bases from V and 3 bases from J, the junction contained 13 bases not matched to a gene. Original processing methods: Nucleated cell number was recorded as an estimate derived from reference gene primer amplification. Assay used: immunoSEQ multiplex PCR; TCRdb lists only in-frame clones, some missing. Clone size and V and J calls were adopted from that table, with D and trimming inferred from the DNA. The sample holds approximately 180,000 clones, 80% to 90% seen once. Patients of the Seattle cohort, enrolled during active infection, were followed longitudinally.

This TCR was sampled from a woman between 70 and 85 years old with COVID-19, enrolled during active disease. V is TRBV11-2 and J is TRBJ2-7, with 7 bases identical to TRBD1. The sequencing sample was made of peripheral blood. CDR3 in amino acids: CASSLTMDRLYYEQYF. CDR3 coding DNA: TGTGCCAGCAGCCTGACAATGGACAGGCTATACTACGAGCAGTACTTC. The full variable domain, rest sourced from reference TRBV11-2 and TRBJ2-7, is EAGVAQSPRYKIIEKRQSVAFWCNPISGHATLYWYQQILGQGPKLLIQFQNNGVVDDSQLPKDRFSAERLKGVDSTLKIQPAKLEDSAVYLCASSLTMDRLYYEQYFGPGTRLTVT.